This TCR beta chain was sequenced during a study of blood T cell repertoires in COVID-19. On the study more broadly: COVID-19 samples collected from the United States, Italy and Spain covered acute and convalescent phases. The analysed material was cDNA or gDNA that came from T cells, B-cell-depleted T cells, or PBMCs.

Methods used by the authors: Estimation of nucleated cell counts was performed using reference gene primer amplification. Profiled with immunoSEQ multiplex PCR; TCRdb holds only in-frame clones, not every one. Clone size and V and J calls were adopted from that table, with D and trimming inferred from the DNA. The table includes about 260,000 clones, more than 75% detected once. Trimming cost V 4 bases and J 7 bases; bases outside gene matches: 7. The CDR3 extends over 16 amino acids. Germline V gene data show CDR1 as SEHNR and CDR2 as FQNEAQ (reference sequence). The TCR sequence derives from a middle-aged man who had recovered from COVID-19. The sequencing input was peripheral blood. V and J are TRBV7-9 and TRBJ1-6, with 10 bases fitting TRBD1. CDR3 sequence (DNA): TGTGCCAGCAGCTCGTTCGACAGGGGGCTAAATTCACCCCTCCACTTT. Amino acids: CASSSFDRGLNSPLHF. The complete variable domain, with remaining parts taken from reference TRBV7-9 and TRBJ1-6, reads DTGVSQNPRHKITKRGQNVTFRCDPISEHNRLYWYRQTLGQGPEFLTYFQNEAQLEKSRLLSDRFSAERPKGSFSTLEIQRTEQGDSAMYLCASSSFDRGLNSPLHFGNGTRLTVT.